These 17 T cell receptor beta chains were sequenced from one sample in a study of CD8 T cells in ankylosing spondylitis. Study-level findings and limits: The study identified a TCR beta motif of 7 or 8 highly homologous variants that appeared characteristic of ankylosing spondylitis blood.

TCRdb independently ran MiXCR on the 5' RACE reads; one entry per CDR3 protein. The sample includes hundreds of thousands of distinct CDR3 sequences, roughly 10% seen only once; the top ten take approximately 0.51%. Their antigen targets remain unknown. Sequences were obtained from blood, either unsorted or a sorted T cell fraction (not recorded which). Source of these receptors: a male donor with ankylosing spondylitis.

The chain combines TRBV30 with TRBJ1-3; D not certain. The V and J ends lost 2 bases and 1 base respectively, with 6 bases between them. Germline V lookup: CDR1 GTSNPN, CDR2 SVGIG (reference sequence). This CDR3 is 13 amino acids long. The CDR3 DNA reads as TGTGCCTGGAGTACGGCTTCTGGAAACACCATATATTTT. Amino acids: CAWSTASGNTIYF. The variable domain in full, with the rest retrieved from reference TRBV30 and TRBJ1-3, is SQTIHQWPATLVQPVGSPLSLECTVEGTSNPNLYWYRQAAGRGLQLLFYSVGIGQISSEVPQNLSASRPQDRQFILSSKKLLLSDSGFYLCAWSTASGNTIYFGEGSWLTVV.

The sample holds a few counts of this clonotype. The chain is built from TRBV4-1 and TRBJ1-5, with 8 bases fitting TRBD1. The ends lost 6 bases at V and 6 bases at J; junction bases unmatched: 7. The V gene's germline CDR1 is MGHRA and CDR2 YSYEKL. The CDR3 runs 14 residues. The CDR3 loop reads CASRQTGARQPQHF. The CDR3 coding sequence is TGCGCCAGCAGGCAGACAGGGGCCCGTCAGCCCCAGCATTTT.

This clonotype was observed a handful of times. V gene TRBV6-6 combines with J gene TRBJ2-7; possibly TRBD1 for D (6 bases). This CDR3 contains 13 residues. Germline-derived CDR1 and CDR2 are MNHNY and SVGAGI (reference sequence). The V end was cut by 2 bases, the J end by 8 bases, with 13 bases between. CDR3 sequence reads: CASSYPSRDKQYF. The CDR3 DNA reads TGTGCCAGCAGTTACCCTTCCCGGGACAAGCAGTACTTC.

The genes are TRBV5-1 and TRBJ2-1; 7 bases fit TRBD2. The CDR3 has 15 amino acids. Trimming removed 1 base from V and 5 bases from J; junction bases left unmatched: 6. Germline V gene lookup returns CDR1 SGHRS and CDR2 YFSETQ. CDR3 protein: CASSLSASGNNEQFF. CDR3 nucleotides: TGCGCCAGCAGCTTGTCGGCTAGCGGAAACAATGAGCAGTTCTTC. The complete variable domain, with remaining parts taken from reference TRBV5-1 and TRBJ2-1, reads KAGVTQTPRYLIKTRGQQVTLSCSPISGHRSVSWYQQTPGQGLQFLFEYFSETQRNKGNFPGRFSGRQFSNSRSEMNVSTLELGDSALYLCASSLSASGNNEQFFGPGTRLTVL.

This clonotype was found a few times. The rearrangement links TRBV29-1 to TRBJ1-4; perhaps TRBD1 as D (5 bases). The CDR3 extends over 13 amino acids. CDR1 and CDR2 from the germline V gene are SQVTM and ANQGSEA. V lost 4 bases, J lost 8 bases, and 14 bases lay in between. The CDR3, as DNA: TGCAGCGTTGGGCACAGGCTCGGGGAAAAACTGTTTTTT. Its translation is CSVGHRLGEKLFF. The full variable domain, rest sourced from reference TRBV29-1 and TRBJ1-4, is SAVISQKPSRDICQRGTSLTIQCQVDSQVTMMFWYRQQPGQSLTLIATANQGSEATYESGFVIDKFPISRPNLTFSTLTVSNMSPEDSSIYLCSVGHRLGEKLFFGSGTQLSVL.

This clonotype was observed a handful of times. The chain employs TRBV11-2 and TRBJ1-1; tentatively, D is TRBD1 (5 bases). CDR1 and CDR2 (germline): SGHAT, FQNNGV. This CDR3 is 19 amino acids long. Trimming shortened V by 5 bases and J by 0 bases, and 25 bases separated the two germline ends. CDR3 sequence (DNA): TGTGCCAGCAGCCATTATGACATCGGGACTGCCTTGGTGAACACTGAAGCTTTCTTT. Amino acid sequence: CASSHYDIGTALVNTEAFF.

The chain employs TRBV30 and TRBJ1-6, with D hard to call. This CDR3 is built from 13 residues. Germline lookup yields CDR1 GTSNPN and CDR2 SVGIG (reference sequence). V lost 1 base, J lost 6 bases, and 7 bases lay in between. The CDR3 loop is CAWSAQSNSPLHF. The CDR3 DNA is TGTGCCTGGAGTGCCCAGTCTAATTCACCCCTCCACTTT.

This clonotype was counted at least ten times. The CDR3 region has the DNA TGTGCCAGCAGCTTAGTCGACTGGAGGCAGCCCCAGCATTTT. Translating gives CASSLVDWRQPQHF. This chain uses TRBV7-2 with TRBJ1-5; D remains ambiguous. The V end was cut by 1 base, the J end by 7 bases, with 11 bases between. Germline values: CDR1 SGHTA, CDR2 FQGNSA. The CDR3 has 14 residues.

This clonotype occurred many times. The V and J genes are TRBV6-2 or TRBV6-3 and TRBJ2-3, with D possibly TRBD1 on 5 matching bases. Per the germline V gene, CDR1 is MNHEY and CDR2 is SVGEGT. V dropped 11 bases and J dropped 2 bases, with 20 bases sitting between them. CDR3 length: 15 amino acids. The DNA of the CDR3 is TGTGCCTACGAGACAGACGAAAACCTCACAGATACGCAGTATTTT. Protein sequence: CAYETDENLTDTQYF.

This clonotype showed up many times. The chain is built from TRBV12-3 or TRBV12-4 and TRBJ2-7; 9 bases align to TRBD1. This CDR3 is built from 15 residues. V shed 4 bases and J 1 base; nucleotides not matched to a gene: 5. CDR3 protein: CASSYSTGGSYEQYF. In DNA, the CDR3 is TGTGCCAGCAGTTACTCGACAGGGGGTTCCTACGAGCAGTACTTC.

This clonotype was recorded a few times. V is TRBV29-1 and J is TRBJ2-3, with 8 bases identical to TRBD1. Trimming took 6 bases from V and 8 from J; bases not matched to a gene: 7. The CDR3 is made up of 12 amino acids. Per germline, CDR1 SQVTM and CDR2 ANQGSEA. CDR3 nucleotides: TGCAGCGTGACCCTACAGGGGGTTACGCAGTATTTT. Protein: CSVTLQGVTQYF.

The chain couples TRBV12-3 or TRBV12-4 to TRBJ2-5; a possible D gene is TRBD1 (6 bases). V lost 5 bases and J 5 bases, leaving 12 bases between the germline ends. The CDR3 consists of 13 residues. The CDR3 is CASSVQGTETQYF. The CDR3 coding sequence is TGTGCCAGCAGTGTACAGGGTACCGAGACCCAGTACTTC.

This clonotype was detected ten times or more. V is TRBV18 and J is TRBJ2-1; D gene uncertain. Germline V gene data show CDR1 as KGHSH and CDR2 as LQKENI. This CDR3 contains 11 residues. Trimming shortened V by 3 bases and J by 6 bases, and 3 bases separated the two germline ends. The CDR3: CASSPSNEQFF. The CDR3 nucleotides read TGTGCCAGCTCACCTTCCAATGAGCAGTTCTTC.

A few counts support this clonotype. CDR3 region: CASSPDRPLAKNIQYF. The CDR3 DNA sequence: TGTGCCAGCTCACCCGACCGACCGCTAGCCAAAAACATTCAGTACTTC. The chain is built from TRBV18 and TRBJ2-4, with no clear D. With 3 bases removed from V and 0 bases from J, the gap between germline ends came to 12 bases. CDR1 is KGHSH and CDR2 is LQKENI in the germline V gene. This CDR3 comprises 16 residues.

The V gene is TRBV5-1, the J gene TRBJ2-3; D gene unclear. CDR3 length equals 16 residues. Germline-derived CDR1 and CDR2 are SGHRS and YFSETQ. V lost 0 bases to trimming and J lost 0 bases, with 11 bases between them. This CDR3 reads CASSLAGGTSTDTQYF. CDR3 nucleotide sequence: TGCGCCAGCAGCTTGGCGGGCGGCACTAGCACAGATACGCAGTATTTT.

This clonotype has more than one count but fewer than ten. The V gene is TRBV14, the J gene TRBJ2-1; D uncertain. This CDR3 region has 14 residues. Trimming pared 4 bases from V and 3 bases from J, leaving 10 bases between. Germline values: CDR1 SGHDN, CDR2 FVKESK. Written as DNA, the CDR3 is TGTGCCAGCAGCCGGCCCAACTACTACAATGAGCAGTTCTTC. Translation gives CASSRPNYYNEQFF.

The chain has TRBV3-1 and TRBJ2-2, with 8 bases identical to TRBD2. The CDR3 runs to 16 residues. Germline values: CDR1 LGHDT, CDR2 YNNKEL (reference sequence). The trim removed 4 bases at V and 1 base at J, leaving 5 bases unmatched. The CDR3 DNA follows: TGTGCCAGCAGCCCCTACGGGAGGGAGAACACCGGGGAGCTGTTTTTT. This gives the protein CASSPYGRENTGELFF.